This T cell receptor (beta chain) is from a study of blood T cell repertoires in COVID-19. Overall study: Samples representing acute and convalescent COVID-19 were sourced from the United States, Italy and Spain. Sources were T cells, B-cell-depleted T cells, or PBMCs; the material itself was cDNA or gDNA.

With V trimmed by 3 bases and J by 3 bases, 4 bases remained unmatched. CDR3 size: 15 residues. The V gene's germline CDR1 is KGHSH and CDR2 LQKENI. As originally analysed: Reference gene primer amplification gave estimated nucleated cell counts. Assay: immunoSEQ multiplex PCR; the TCRdb copy retains only in-frame clones and omits some. From that table come the V and J calls and clone size; the DNA was used to work out D and trimming. The data hold about 190,000 clones, with roughly four fifths observed a single time. Sequencing was carried out using peripheral blood. This clonotype originated in a woman aged 40-49 years with acute or convalescent COVID-19. V usage is TRBV18 and J usage is TRBJ1-3; 8 bases agree with TRBD1. CDR3 amino acids: CASSPSGGLGNTIYF. Here the CDR3 DNA reads TGTGCCAGCTCACCGTCAGGGGGCCTTGGAAACACCATATATTTT.